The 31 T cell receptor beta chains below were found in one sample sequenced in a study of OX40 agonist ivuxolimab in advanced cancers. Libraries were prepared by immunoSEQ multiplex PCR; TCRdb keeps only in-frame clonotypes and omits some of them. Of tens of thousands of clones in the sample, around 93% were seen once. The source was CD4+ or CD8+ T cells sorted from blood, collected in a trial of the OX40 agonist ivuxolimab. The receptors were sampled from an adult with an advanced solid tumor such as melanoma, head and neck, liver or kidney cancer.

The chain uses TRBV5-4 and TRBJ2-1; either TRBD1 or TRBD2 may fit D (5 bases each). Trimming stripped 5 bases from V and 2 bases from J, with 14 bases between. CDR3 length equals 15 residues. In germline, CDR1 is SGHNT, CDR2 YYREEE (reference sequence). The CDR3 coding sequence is TGTGCCAGCAGTGCCGGGACCGATGCCTACAATGAGCAGTTCTTC. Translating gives CASSAGTDAYNEQFF.

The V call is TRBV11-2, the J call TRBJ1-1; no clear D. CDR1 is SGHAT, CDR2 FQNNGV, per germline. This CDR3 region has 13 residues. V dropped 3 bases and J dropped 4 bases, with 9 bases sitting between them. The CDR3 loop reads CASSFVTLTEAFF. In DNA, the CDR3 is TGTGCCAGCAGCTTTGTGACACTCACTGAAGCTTTCTTT.

CDR3 sequence (DNA): TGTGCCAGCAGCTTGGCCTACAATGAGCAGTTCTTC. This translates into CASSLAYNEQFF. The rearrangement links TRBV5-5 to TRBJ2-1, with D hard to call. From germline, CDR1 is SGHKS and CDR2 YYEKEE (reference sequence). The CDR3 spans 12 residues. Trimming cost V 0 bases and J 2 bases, with 0 bases left between them.

CDR3 DNA: TGCGCCAGCACCCCGTGGGGGCAGGGGCCTGAAGCTTTCTTT. Amino acid sequence: CASTPWGQGPEAFF. The chain uses TRBV5-1 and TRBJ1-1; perhaps TRBD1 as D (6 bases). The CDR3 loop spans 14 amino acids. Germline-derived CDR1 and CDR2 are SGHRS and YFSETQ. The V gene lost 6 bases and the J gene lost 6 bases, with 18 bases spanning the gap.

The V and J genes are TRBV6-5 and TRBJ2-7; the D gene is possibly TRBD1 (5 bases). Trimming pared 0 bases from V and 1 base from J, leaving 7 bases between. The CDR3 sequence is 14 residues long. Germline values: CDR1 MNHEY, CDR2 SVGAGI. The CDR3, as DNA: TGTGCCAGCAGTTACTCGCAGGGATCCTACGAGCAGTACTTC. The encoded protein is CASSYSQGSYEQYF.

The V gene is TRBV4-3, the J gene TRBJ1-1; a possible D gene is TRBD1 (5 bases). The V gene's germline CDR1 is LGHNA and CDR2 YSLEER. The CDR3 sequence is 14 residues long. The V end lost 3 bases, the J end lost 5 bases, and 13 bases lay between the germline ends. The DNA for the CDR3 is TGCGCCAGCAGCCAGAGCCCCGAGGGGACTGAAGCTTTCTTT. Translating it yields CASSQSPEGTEAFF.

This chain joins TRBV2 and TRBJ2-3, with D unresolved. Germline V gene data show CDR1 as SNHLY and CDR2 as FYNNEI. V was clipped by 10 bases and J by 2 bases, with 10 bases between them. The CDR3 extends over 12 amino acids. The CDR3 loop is CATQPATDTQYF. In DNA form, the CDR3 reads TGTGCCACCCAACCAGCCACAGATACGCAGTATTTT.

Here the CDR3 reads CASSFPDRGHNEQFF. CDR3 in DNA: TGTGCCAGCAGCTTCCCGGACAGGGGGCACAATGAGCAGTTCTTC. The chain couples TRBV5-4 to TRBJ2-1, with 11 positions matching TRBD1. Per the germline V gene, CDR1 is SGHNT and CDR2 is YYREEE (reference sequence). The CDR3 spans 15 residues. Germline trimming cut 2 bases from V and 5 bases from J; bases unmatched to any gene: 3.

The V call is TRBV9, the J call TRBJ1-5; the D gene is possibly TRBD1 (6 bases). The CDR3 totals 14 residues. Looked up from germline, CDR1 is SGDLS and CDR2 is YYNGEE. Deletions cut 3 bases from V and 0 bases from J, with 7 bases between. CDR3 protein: CASSGQDSNQPQHF. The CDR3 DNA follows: TGTGCCAGCAGCGGACAGGATAGCAATCAGCCCCAGCATTTT.

The CDR3 sequence: CASSIGAGTDTQYF. Here the CDR3 DNA reads TGTGCCAGTAGTATAGGCGCAGGCACAGATACGCAGTATTTT. The rearrangement uses TRBV19 and TRBJ2-3; no definite D call. The CDR3 spans 14 residues. V dropped 1 base and J dropped 1 base, with 6 bases sitting between them. Germline V gene lookup returns CDR1 LNHDA and CDR2 SQIVND (reference sequence).

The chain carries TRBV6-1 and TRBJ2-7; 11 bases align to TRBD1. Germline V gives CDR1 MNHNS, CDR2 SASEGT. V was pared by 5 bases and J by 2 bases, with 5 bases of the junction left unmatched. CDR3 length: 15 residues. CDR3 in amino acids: CASSKPGQGAYEQYF. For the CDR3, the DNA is TGTGCCAGCAGTAAACCGGGACAGGGGGCCTACGAGCAGTACTTC.

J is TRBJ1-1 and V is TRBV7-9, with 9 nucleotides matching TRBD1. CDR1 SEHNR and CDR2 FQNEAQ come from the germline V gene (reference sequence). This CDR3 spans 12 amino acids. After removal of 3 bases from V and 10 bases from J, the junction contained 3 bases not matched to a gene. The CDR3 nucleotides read TGTGCCAGCAGCTTGGGACAGGGATCAGCTTTCTTT. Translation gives CASSLGQGSAFF.

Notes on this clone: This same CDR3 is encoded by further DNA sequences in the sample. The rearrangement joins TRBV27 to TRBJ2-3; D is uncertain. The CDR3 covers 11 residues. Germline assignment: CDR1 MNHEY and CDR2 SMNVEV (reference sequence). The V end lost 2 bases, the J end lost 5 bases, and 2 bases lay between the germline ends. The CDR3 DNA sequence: TGTGCCAGCAGTTTAGGAGATACGCAGTATTTT. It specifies CASSLGDTQYF.

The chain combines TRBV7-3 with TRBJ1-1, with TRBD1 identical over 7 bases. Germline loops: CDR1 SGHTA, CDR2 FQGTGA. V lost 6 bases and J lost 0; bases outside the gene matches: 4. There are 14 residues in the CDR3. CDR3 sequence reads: CASRSTGVNTEAFF. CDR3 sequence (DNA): TGTGCCAGCAGAAGCACAGGGGTGAACACTGAAGCTTTCTTT.

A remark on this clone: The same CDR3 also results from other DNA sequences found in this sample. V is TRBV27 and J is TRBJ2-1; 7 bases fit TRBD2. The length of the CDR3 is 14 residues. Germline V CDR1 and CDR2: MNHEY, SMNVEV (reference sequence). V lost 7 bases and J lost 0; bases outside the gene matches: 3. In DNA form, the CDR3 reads TGTGCCAGCATGGGGGGGGACTCCTACAATGAGCAGTTCTTC. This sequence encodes CASMGGDSYNEQFF.

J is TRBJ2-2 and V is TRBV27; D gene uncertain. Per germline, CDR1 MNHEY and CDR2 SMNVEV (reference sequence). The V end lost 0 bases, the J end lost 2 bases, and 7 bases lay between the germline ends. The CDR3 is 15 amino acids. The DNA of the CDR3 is TGTGCCAGCAGTTTATCGGTCCTAAACACCGGGGAGCTGTTTTTT. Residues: CASSLSVLNTGELFF.

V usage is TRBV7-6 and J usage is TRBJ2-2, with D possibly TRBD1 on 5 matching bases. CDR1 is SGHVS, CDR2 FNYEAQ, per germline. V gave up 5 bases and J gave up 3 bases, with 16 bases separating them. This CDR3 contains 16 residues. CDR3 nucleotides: TGTGCCAGCAGCCCAAGCACCCTCAGGGACACCGGGGAGCTGTTTTTT. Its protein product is CASSPSTLRDTGELFF.

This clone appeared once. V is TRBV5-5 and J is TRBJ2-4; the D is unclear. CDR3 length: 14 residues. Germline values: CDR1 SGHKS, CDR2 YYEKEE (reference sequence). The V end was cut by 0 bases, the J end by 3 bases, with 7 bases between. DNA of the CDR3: TGTGCCAGCAGCTTGGGACACTTCAAAAACATTCAGTACTTC. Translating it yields CASSLGHFKNIQYF.

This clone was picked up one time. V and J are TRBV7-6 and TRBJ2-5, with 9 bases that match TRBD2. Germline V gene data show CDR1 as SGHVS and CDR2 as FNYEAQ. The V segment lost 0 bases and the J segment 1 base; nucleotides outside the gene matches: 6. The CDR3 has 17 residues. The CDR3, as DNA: TGTGCCAGCAGCTTAGCAGGTGGCGGGGGGGCCCAAGAGACCCAGTACTTC. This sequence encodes CASSLAGGGGAQETQYF.

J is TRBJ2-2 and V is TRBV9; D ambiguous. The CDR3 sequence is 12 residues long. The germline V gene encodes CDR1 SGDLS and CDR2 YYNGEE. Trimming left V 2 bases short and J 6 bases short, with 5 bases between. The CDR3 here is CASSVPPGELFF. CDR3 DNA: TGTGCCAGCAGCGTCCCCCCCGGGGAGCTGTTTTTT.

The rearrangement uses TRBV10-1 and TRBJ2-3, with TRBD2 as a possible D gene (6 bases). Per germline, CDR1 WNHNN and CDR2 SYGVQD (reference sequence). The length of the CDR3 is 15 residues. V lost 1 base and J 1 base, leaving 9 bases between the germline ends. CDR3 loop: CASSEYGEGTDTQYF. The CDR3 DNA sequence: TGCGCCAGCAGTGAGTACGGGGAGGGCACAGATACGCAGTATTTT.

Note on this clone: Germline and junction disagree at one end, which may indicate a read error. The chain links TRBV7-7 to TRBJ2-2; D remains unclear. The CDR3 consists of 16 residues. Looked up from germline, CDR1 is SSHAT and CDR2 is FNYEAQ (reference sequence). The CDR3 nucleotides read TGTGCTAGCAGCTTACAAAGTCACAGGAACACCGGGGAGCTGTTTTTT. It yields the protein CASSLQSHRNTGELFF.

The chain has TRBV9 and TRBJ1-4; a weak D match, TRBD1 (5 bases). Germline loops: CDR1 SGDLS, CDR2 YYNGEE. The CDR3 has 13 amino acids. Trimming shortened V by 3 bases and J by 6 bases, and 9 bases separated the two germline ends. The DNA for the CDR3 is TGTGCCAGCAGCGGCCGGGGACATGAAAAACTGTTTTTT. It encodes CASSGRGHEKLFF.

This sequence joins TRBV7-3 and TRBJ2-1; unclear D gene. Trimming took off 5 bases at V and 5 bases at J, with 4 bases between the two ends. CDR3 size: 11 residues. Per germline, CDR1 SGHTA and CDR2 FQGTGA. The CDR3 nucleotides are TGTGCCAGCAGCGACAACAATGAGCAGTTCTTC. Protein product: CASSDNNEQFF.

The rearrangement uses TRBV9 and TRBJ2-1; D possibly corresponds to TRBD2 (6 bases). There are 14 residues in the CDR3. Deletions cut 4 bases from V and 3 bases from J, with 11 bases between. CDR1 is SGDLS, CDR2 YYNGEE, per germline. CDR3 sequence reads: CASSRDWVYNEQFF. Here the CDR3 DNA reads TGTGCCAGCAGCCGGGACTGGGTCTACAATGAGCAGTTCTTC.

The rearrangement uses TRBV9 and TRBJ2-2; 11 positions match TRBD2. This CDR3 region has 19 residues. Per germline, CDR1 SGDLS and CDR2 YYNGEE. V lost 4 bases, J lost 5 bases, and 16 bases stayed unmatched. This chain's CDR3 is CASSPLSGSGGALTGELFF. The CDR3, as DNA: TGTGCCAGCAGCCCTCTGTCGGGTAGCGGGGGGGCCTTGACCGGGGAGCTGTTTTTT.

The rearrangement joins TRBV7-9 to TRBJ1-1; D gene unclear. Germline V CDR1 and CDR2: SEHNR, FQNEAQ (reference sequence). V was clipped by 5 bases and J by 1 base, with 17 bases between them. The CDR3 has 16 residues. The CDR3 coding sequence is TGTGCCAGCAGCACAACACGGTCTCCTGCGAACACTGAAGCTTTCTTT. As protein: CASSTTRSPANTEAFF.

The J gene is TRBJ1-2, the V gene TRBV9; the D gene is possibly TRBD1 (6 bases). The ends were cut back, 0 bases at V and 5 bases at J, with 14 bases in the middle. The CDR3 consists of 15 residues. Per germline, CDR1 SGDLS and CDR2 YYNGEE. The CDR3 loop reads CASSVGGPSGYGYTF. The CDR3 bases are TGTGCCAGCAGCGTAGGGGGGCCATCTGGGTATGGCTACACCTTC.

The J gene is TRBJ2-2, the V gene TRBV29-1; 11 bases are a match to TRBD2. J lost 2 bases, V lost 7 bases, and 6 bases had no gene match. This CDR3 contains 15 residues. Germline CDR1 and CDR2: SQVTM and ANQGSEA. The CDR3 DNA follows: TGCAGCGCCAAGGGACTAGCGGAAAACACCGGGGAGCTGTTTTTT. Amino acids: CSAKGLAENTGELFF.

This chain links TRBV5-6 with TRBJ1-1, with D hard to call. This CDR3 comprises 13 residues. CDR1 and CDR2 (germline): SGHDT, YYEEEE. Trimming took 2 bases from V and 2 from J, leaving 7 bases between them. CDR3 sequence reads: CASSFSANTEAFF. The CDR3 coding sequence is TGTGCCAGCAGCTTCAGTGCAAACACTGAAGCTTTCTTT.

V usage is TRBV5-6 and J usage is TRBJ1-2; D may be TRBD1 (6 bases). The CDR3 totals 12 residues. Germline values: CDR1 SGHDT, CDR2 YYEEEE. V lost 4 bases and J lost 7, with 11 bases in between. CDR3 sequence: CASSTGYPGYTF. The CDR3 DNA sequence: TGTGCCAGCAGCACAGGGTACCCTGGCTACACCTTC.